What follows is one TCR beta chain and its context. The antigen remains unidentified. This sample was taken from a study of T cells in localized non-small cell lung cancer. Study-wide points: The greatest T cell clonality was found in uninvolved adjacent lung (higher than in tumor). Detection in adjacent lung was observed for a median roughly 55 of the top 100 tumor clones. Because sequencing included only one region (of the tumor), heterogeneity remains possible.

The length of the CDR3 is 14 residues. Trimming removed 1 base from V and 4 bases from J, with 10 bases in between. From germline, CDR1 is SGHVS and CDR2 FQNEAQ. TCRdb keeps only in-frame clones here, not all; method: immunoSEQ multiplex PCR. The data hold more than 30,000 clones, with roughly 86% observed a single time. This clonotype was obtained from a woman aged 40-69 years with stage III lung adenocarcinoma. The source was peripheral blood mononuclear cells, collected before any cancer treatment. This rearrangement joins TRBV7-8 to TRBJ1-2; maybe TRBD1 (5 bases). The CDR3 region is CASSLETATYGYTF. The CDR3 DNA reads TGTGCCAGCAGCTTAGAGACAGCGACCTATGGCTACACCTTC.